A single sample gave rise to the 30 T cell receptor beta chains below, sequenced in a study of control samples from healthy donors and cancer patients. The protocol was immunoSEQ multiplex PCR, while the TCRdb copy is restricted to in-frame clones and leaves out a portion. The sample includes 150,000 or so clones, about 90% of them seen just once. Sequenced material: blood. The receptor set was obtained from a man aged 18 to 30 in good health.

The V call is TRBV12-3 or TRBV12-4, the J call TRBJ2-3; D ambiguous. Between the trimmed V and J ends, which lost 8 bases and 6 bases, there was a span of 6 bases. CDR3 length equals 10 residues. CDR3 amino acids: CASAQDTQYF. For the CDR3, the DNA is TGTGCCAGCGCTCAGGATACGCAGTATTTT.

This rearrangement joins TRBV7-9 to TRBJ1-4, with 8 bases fitting TRBD1. Germline values: CDR1 SEHNR, CDR2 FQNEAQ (reference sequence). The CDR3 is 15 amino acids. With V trimmed by 2 bases and J by 5 bases, 4 bases remained unmatched. The DNA of the CDR3 is TGTGCCAGCAGCTTAAACACAGGGGGGAATGAAAAACTGTTTTTT. Amino acid sequence: CASSLNTGGNEKLFF. Full variable domain (rest looked up from reference TRBV7-9 and TRBJ1-4): DTGVSQNPRHKITKRGQNVTFRCDPISEHNRLYWYRQTLGQGPEFLTYFQNEAQLEKSRLLSDRFSAERPKGSFSTLEIQRTEQGDSAMYLCASSLNTGGNEKLFFGSGTQLSVL.

As to this clone: At one boundary the junction diverges from the germline segment, which might be a read error. The chain has TRBV11-2 and TRBJ2-1; 9 bases align to TRBD2. This CDR3 spans 12 amino acids. Germline lookup yields CDR1 SGHAT and CDR2 FQNNGV. CDR3 nucleotide sequence: TGTGCCAGCAGGCGTAGCGGGGGCCCTAGGGTCTTC. Translated: CASRRSGGPRVF.

The V gene is TRBV12-3 or TRBV12-4, the J gene TRBJ1-2; D gene ambiguous. The CDR3 is 11 amino acids. Trimming stripped 4 bases from V and 5 bases from J, with 5 bases between. The CDR3 reads CASSSVYGYTF. The CDR3 nucleotides read TGTGCCAGCAGTTCCGTGTATGGCTACACCTTC.

CDR3 DNA sequence: TGTGCCAGCAGCAAAGGCCATCGGGGACGGGATAATTCACCCCTCCACTTT. It translates to CASSKGHRGRDNSPLHF. J is TRBJ1-6 and V is TRBV21-1. TRBV21-1 is a pseudogene segment. This CDR3 contains 17 residues.

V is TRBV5-1 and J is TRBJ1-2, with no clear D. Germline values: CDR1 SGHRS, CDR2 YFSETQ. The V and J ends lost 2 bases and 2 bases respectively, with 13 bases between them. The length of the CDR3 is 15 residues. The CDR3 bases are TGCGCCAGCAGCTTTGGCCCCGCCGACAACTATGGCTACACCTTC. Its protein is CASSFGPADNYGYTF.

This clone has only a few counts. The V gene is TRBV27, the J gene TRBJ2-3; D is unclear. Germline V lookup: CDR1 MNHEY, CDR2 SMNVEV (reference sequence). The CDR3 contains 14 residues. V lost 4 bases and J 2 bases, leaving 10 bases between the germline ends. CDR3: CASSSRPATDTQYF. DNA of the CDR3: TGTGCCAGCAGTTCCCGTCCCGCCACAGATACGCAGTATTTT.

V gene TRBV7-2 combines with J gene TRBJ2-7; D perhaps matches TRBD1 (7 bases). The CDR3 has 11 residues. V gave up 5 bases and J gave up 7 bases, with 9 bases separating them. Per germline, CDR1 SGHTA and CDR2 FQGNSA. CDR3 in amino acids: CASSPGGEQYF. The CDR3 DNA reads TGTGCCAGCAGCCCAGGGGGGGAGCAGTACTTC. Using reference TRBV7-2 and TRBJ2-7 for the parts outside the CDR3, the full variable domain is GAGVSQSPSNKVTEKGKDVELRCDPISGHTALYWYRQSLGQGLEFLIYFQGNSAPDKSGLPSDRFSAERTGGSVSTLTIQRTQQEDSAVYLCASSPGGEQYFGPGTRLTVT.

The V gene is TRBV7-3, the J gene TRBJ1-5; D remains unclear. Trimming pared 5 bases from V and 7 bases from J, leaving 12 bases between. Germline CDR1 and CDR2: SGHTA and FQGTGA. This CDR3 is 13 amino acids long. The CDR3 nucleotides read TGTGCCAGCAGCCCCATCCCGGGGCAGCCCCAGCATTTT. Its protein is CASSPIPGQPQHF.

The chain uses TRBV28 and TRBJ2-2, with a tentative D call TRBD2 (5 bases). This CDR3 comprises 15 residues. Germline values: CDR1 MDHEN, CDR2 SYDVKM. Trimming took 5 bases from V and 6 from J, leaving 16 bases between them. The CDR3 here is CASSPSGKGSGELFF. In DNA, the CDR3 is TGTGCCAGCAGTCCCTCGGGGAAAGGTTCCGGGGAGCTGTTTTTT.

The chain combines TRBV6-5 with TRBJ1-2; TRBD1 aligns across 7 bases. Trimming at V came to 6 bases and at J to 7 bases, leaving 11 bases not matched to a gene. This CDR3 has 14 residues. Germline-derived CDR1 and CDR2 are MNHEY and SVGAGI. CDR3 DNA: TGTGCCAGCAGGGACAGGCCAGCTATGGGTGGCTACACCTTC. As protein: CASRDRPAMGGYTF.

The genes are TRBV28 and TRBJ2-3; no firm D call. Germline CDR1 is MDHEN and CDR2 is SYDVKM. The CDR3 totals 12 residues. The germline V and J ends were trimmed by 7 bases and 9 bases, with 14 bases remaining between them. The CDR3 region is CASKQSAGTQYF. The CDR3 region has the DNA TGTGCCAGCAAACAGAGCGCTGGGACGCAGTATTTT.

This chain connects TRBV30 to TRBJ2-3; D gene ambiguous. V lost 0 bases and J lost 3, with 10 bases in between. CDR1 is GTSNPN and CDR2 is SVGIG in the germline V gene (reference sequence). This CDR3 has 14 amino acids. The CDR3 is CAWSVRLGTDTQYF. As DNA, the CDR3 is TGTGCCTGGAGTGTACGTCTGGGAACAGATACGCAGTATTTT.

V is TRBV5-5 and J is TRBJ2-3; D is undetermined. This CDR3 region has 15 residues. CDR1 is SGHKS and CDR2 is YYEKEE in the germline V gene (reference sequence). V was trimmed by 4 bases and J by 2 bases, leaving 14 bases between them. CDR3 nucleotides: TGTGCCAGCAGCGCCTTGGCAGGTCTCACAGATACGCAGTATTTT. It encodes CASSALAGLTDTQYF.

The chain links TRBV24-1 to TRBJ2-5; D is unclear. Trimming removed 3 bases from V and 5 bases from J, with 12 bases in between. Germline V gene lookup returns CDR1 KGHDR and CDR2 SFDVKD. This CDR3 comprises 14 residues. CDR3 in amino acids: CATSDRIFPETQYF. The CDR3 DNA reads as TGTGCCACCAGTGATCGGATCTTTCCGGAGACCCAGTACTTC.

The chain recombines TRBV7-9 with TRBJ2-3, with 8 nucleotides matching TRBD2. V lost 2 bases to trimming and J lost 3 bases; unmatched junction nucleotides: 4. The germline gives CDR1 SEHNR, CDR2 FQNEAQ (reference sequence). The CDR3 has 15 amino acids. CDR3 protein: CASSLRVAGTDTQYF. The CDR3 DNA reads as TGTGCCAGCAGCTTAAGGGTAGCGGGGACAGATACGCAGTATTTT.

V is TRBV7-2 and J is TRBJ2-7; 9 positions agree with TRBD1. The CDR3 is made up of 15 amino acids. The germline CDR1 and CDR2 sequences are SGHTA and FQGNSA. Trimming at V came to 4 bases and at J to 2 bases, leaving 6 bases not matched to a gene. For the CDR3, the DNA is TGTGCCAGCAGCTCAACAGGGGGCTCAACCTACGAGCAGTACTTC. Translation: CASSSTGGSTYEQYF.

This rearrangement joins TRBV5-1 to TRBJ2-7; 9 bases map to TRBD1. CDR3 length equals 13 residues. Trimming took 5 bases from V and 6 from J; bases not matched to a gene: 6. Looked up from germline, CDR1 is SGHRS and CDR2 is YFSETQ. The CDR3 nucleotides are TGCGCCAGCAGTCGGGACAGGGCATCCGAGCAGTACTTC. Translating it yields CASSRDRASEQYF.

The chain uses TRBV6-2 or TRBV6-3 and TRBJ1-2; D not certain. The CDR3 covers 13 residues. Germline assignment: CDR1 MNHEY and CDR2 SVGEGT. The V end was cut by 2 bases, the J end by 6 bases, with 10 bases between. CDR3 loop: CASSYGTWDGYTF. DNA of the CDR3: TGTGCCAGCAGTTACGGAACTTGGGATGGCTACACCTTC.

The chain is built from TRBV29-1 and TRBJ1-5; TRBD1 might be the D (6 bases). V lost 7 bases to trimming and J lost 1 base, with 11 bases between them. Germline CDR1 reads SQVTM; CDR2 reads ANQGSEA. This CDR3 has 13 amino acids. CDR3 DNA sequence: TGCAGCGCCGGGCAGGGGAGCAATCAGCCCCAGCATTTT. As protein: CSAGQGSNQPQHF. Looking up the rest from reference TRBV29-1 and TRBJ1-5 gives the full variable domain: SAVISQKPSRDICQRGTSLTIQCQVDSQVTMMFWYRQQPGQSLTLIATANQGSEATYESGFVIDKFPISRPNLTFSTLTVSNMSPEDSSIYLCSAGQGSNQPQHFGDGTRLSIL.

V is TRBV7-8 and J is TRBJ2-3; the D is unclear. This CDR3 comprises 12 residues. Germline values: CDR1 SGHVS, CDR2 FQNEAQ. V was pared by 4 bases and J by 4 bases, with 6 bases between. Written as DNA, the CDR3 is TGTGCCAGCAGCTCCAACTCAGATACGCAGTATTTT. It specifies CASSSNSDTQYF.

The chain is built from TRBV25-1 and TRBJ1-6; possible D gene TRBD1, 5 bases. Trimming took 1 base from V and 4 from J, leaving 11 bases between them. This CDR3 is 16 amino acids long. Germline CDR1 MGHDK, CDR2 SYGVNS. Here the CDR3 DNA reads TGTGCCAGCAGTGAATTCGGGGGGGATTATAATTCACCCCTCCACTTT. Its translation is CASSEFGGDYNSPLHF.

The J gene is TRBJ1-1, the V gene TRBV6-2 or TRBV6-3; D is ambiguous. The V and J ends lost 1 base and 6 bases respectively, with 12 bases between them. Germline V gene sequence: CDR1 MNHEY, CDR2 SVGEGT. The CDR3 consists of 14 residues. CDR3 amino acids: CASSYFGSTAEAFF. The CDR3, as DNA: TGTGCCAGCAGTTACTTCGGGTCAACCGCTGAAGCTTTCTTT.

The chain recombines TRBV7-9 with TRBJ2-3; 14 bases are shared with TRBD2. The length of the CDR3 is 18 residues. The V and J ends lost 5 bases and 2 bases, in that order; junction bases with no gene match: 9. CDR1 and CDR2 (germline): SEHNR, FQNEAQ (reference sequence). The CDR3 DNA sequence: TGTGCCAGCAGCCCCAGGAGGACTAGCGGGGGGACCACAGATACGCAGTATTTT. Residues: CASSPRRTSGGTTDTQYF.

The chain uses TRBV5-1 and TRBJ2-1; 7 bases are a match to TRBD1. CDR1 SGHRS and CDR2 YFSETQ come from the germline V gene. J gave up 4 bases and V 5 bases, and 9 bases lay outside the gene matches. CDR3 length: 15 amino acids. In DNA form, the CDR3 reads TGCGCCAGCAGACTGCCGGGACAGCGATACAATGAGCAGTTCTTC. Translation gives CASRLPGQRYNEQFF.

The chain joins TRBV19 to TRBJ2-6; D gene unclear. The CDR3 contains 14 residues. V dropped 7 bases and J dropped 0 bases, with 7 bases sitting between them. Germline V gives CDR1 LNHDA, CDR2 SQIVND (reference sequence). This CDR3 is CASTFLSGANVLTF. The CDR3 DNA reads TGTGCCAGTACCTTCCTCTCTGGGGCCAACGTCCTGACTTTC.

The rearrangement links TRBV30 to TRBJ1-2; perhaps TRBD1 as D (6 bases). The germline CDR1 and CDR2 sequences are GTSNPN and SVGIG (reference sequence). V lost 2 bases to trimming and J lost 0 bases, with 13 bases between them. The CDR3 covers 15 residues. For the CDR3, the DNA is TGTGCCTGGAGTACACAGGGCAGAACTAACTATGGCTACACCTTC. This codes for CAWSTQGRTNYGYTF.

Here the CDR3 reads CASSEISNQPQHF. In DNA, the CDR3 is TGTGCCAGCAGTGAAATCAGCAATCAGCCCCAGCATTTT. The gene calls are TRBV6-1 and TRBJ1-5; D gene ambiguous. This CDR3 comprises 13 residues. Trimming cost V 2 bases and J 1 base, with 3 bases left between them. CDR1 and CDR2 (germline): MNHNS, SASEGT.

This chain joins TRBV7-9 and TRBJ1-6; D gene uncertain. The CDR3 has 15 residues. V lost 5 bases and J 8 bases, leaving 16 bases between the germline ends. CDR1 SEHNR and CDR2 FQNEAQ come from the germline V gene (reference sequence). The CDR3 loop reads CASSLLTEKYSPLHF. In DNA, the CDR3 is TGTGCCAGCAGCCTCCTGACGGAGAAATATTCACCCCTCCACTTT. Full variable domain (missing parts from reference TRBV7-9 and TRBJ1-6): DTGVSQNPRHKITKRGQNVTFRCDPISEHNRLYWYRQTLGQGPEFLTYFQNEAQLEKSRLLSDRFSAERPKGSFSTLEIQRTEQGDSAMYLCASSLLTEKYSPLHFGNGTRLTVT.

The genes are TRBV21-1 and TRBJ2-7; the table's D call, TRBD1, has no DNA check behind it. TRBV21-1 is noted as a pseudogene. The CDR3 spans 15 residues. The CDR3 nucleotides are TGTGCCAGCAGCAAATTCTTAGACAGTCAATACGAGCAGTACTTC. Amino acid sequence: CASSKFLDSQYEQYF.